One sample yielded the 8 T cell receptor beta chains listed below, sequenced in a study of cytomegalovirus exposure and HLA in healthy donors. PCR was performed using 60 Vbeta and 13 Jbeta primers. The method was immunoSEQ multiplex PCR; TCRdb's version includes in-frame clones alone and lacks a portion of them. Among 150,000 to 200,000 clones listed, about 80% were seen once. The sample consisted of PBMCs. The source is a woman in her 30s in good health and CMV-seropositive.

V is TRBV10-3 and J is TRBJ2-5; 8 nucleotides align to TRBD2. Unmatched junction bases numbered 7, after V lost 11 bases and J lost 5 bases. This CDR3 comprises 12 residues. Germline CDR1 and CDR2: ENHRY and SYGVKD. DNA for the CDR3: TGTGCCTCGGGGGGGCCTTGGGAGACCCAGTACTTC. Its protein is CASGGPWETQYF.

The CDR3 DNA reads as TGCGCCAGCAGGACGCGACAGGGCAGTGCGAACACTGAAGCTTTCTTT. Its protein is CASRTRQGSANTEAFF. This rearrangement joins TRBV5-1 to TRBJ1-1, with 7 bases lining up with TRBD1. CDR3 length: 16 amino acids. V shed 5 bases, J shed 1 base, and the junction held 11 bases outside the gene matches. Germline assignment: CDR1 SGHRS and CDR2 YFSETQ.

The J gene is TRBJ2-3, the V gene TRBV29-1, with D possibly TRBD1 on 5 matching bases. The CDR3 is made up of 13 amino acids. V was shortened by 6 bases and J by 3 bases, with 13 bases between the two germline ends. The germline gives CDR1 SQVTM, CDR2 ANQGSEA. CDR3 coding DNA: TGCAGCGTAGGGGCTCTGGGTACAGATACGCAGTATTTT. Amino acid sequence: CSVGALGTDTQYF.

V is TRBV2 and J is TRBJ1-1; D not certain. CDR1 and CDR2 (germline): SNHLY, FYNNEI. The V gene lost 6 bases and the J gene lost 7 bases, with 15 bases spanning the gap. The CDR3 has 13 residues. DNA of the CDR3: TGTGCCAGCAGCGGGATTCCCGGTATTGAAGCTTTCTTT. Encoded protein: CASSGIPGIEAFF.

This chain joins TRBV7-2 and TRBJ2-1; 8 nucleotides match TRBD2. Germline trimming cut 3 bases from V and 10 bases from J; bases unmatched to any gene: 5. Germline CDR1 is SGHTA and CDR2 is FQGNSA. The CDR3 totals 13 residues. The CDR3 DNA sequence: TGTGCCAGCAGCTTCGGGACTAGAAGGGAGCAGTTCTTC. It encodes CASSFGTRREQFF.

This clone was counted only a few times. The chain has TRBV4-1 and TRBJ2-2; D gene uncertain. Germline-derived CDR1 and CDR2 are MGHRA and YSYEKL. Trimming took off 6 bases at V and 6 bases at J, with 17 bases between the two ends. The CDR3 extends over 15 amino acids. The CDR3 nucleotides read TGCGCCAGCAGACGAGTAGGTCCTCGGGCCGGGGAGCTGTTTTTT. It translates to CASRRVGPRAGELFF.

The CDR3 DNA reads as TGCGCCAGCAGCTTGACTAGCGGGGGGCTATCGAACACCGGGGAGCTGTTTTTT. This gives the protein CASSLTSGGLSNTGELFF. J is TRBJ2-2 and V is TRBV5-1, with 12 bases fitting TRBD2. V lost 1 base, J lost 0 bases, and 4 bases stayed unmatched. Germline CDR1 is SGHRS and CDR2 is YFSETQ. The CDR3 sequence is 18 residues long.

The chain uses TRBV27 and TRBJ2-1, with D tentatively TRBD1 (6 bases). Germline V gene lookup returns CDR1 MNHEY and CDR2 SMNVEV (reference sequence). The V and J ends lost 8 bases and 7 bases respectively, with 27 bases between them. The CDR3 sequence is 17 residues long. The CDR3 loop is CASARPGTPRPGNEQFF. The CDR3, as DNA: TGTGCCAGCGCACGTCCCGGGACACCCCGCCCTGGGAATGAGCAGTTCTTC.